This TCR beta chain was sequenced for a study of T cells in Graves' hyperthyroidism and ophthalmopathy. About the research overall: At initial diagnosis, before any treatment had begun, peripheral blood was obtained. Study outcomes and limitations: Stable hyperthyroidism and ophthalmopathy were separated using 13 V-J signatures.

RNA transcripts provided the source from which TCR beta CDR3 regions were amplified. A set of HTBI primers served as the primers for a first-round RT-PCR of the TCR CDR3. TCRdb passed the multiplex PCR reads through MiXCR, listing each CDR3 protein once. This sample carries around 700,000 distinct CDR3 sequences, 18% of them seen once, and the ten largest clones take 16%. This CDR3 has 16 residues. J was trimmed by 10 bases and V by 0 bases; bases with no gene match: 12. From germline, CDR1 is DFQATT and CDR2 SNEGSKA (reference sequence). Only a few counts were recorded for this clonotype. Its target is unknown.

The receptor was isolated from a woman aged 45-65 years with Graves' hyperthyroidism that later progressed to Graves' ophthalmopathy. Specimen: blood. The chain uses TRBV20-1 and TRBJ2-1; 10 nucleotides line up with TRBD1. The CDR3 DNA reads TGCAGTGCTAGAGATCGGCTGACAGGGGGCGCGGAAGAGCAGTTCTTC. Protein: CSARDRLTGGAEEQFF.